These 26 T cell receptor beta chains were all obtained from the same sample, sequenced in a study of OX40 agonist ivuxolimab in advanced cancers. Method: immunoSEQ multiplex PCR; TCRdb's copy keeps in-frame clones and lacks some. The repertoire has over 45,000 clones, 85% to 90% of them found once; the top ten carry about a third. The material was CD4+ or CD8+ T cells sorted from blood, obtained in a trial of the OX40 agonist ivuxolimab. The receptors derive from an adult with an advanced solid tumor such as melanoma, head and neck, liver or kidney cancer.

The chain has TRBV7-9 and TRBJ2-1; D is perhaps TRBD2 (5 bases). The CDR3 runs to 13 residues. The V and J ends lost 5 bases and 5 bases respectively, with 10 bases between them. Germline V CDR1 and CDR2: SEHNR, FQNEAQ (reference sequence). In DNA, the CDR3 is TGTGCCAGCAGCCCCCCCGGGGACAATGAGCAGTTCTTC. Residues: CASSPPGDNEQFF.

This clone was seen just once. The identical CDR3 is also encoded by other nucleotide sequences in the sample. The chain employs TRBV29-1 and TRBJ2-7; D is uncertain. Germline-derived CDR1 and CDR2 are SQVTM and ANQGSEA. The CDR3 totals 15 residues. V was shortened by 0 bases and J by 3 bases, with 15 bases between the two germline ends. This CDR3 is CSVEDRTGPGYEQYF. The DNA of the CDR3 is TGCAGCGTTGAAGATAGGACGGGCCCCGGCTACGAGCAGTACTTC.

This rearrangement joins TRBV9 to TRBJ2-5, with a weak D call TRBD1 (6 bases). This CDR3 has 16 amino acids. Germline V gene data show CDR1 as SGDLS and CDR2 as YYNGEE. Trimming left V 0 bases short and J 0 bases short, with 12 bases between. CDR3 in amino acids: CASSVGTASYQETQYF. The CDR3 DNA is TGTGCCAGCAGCGTAGGGACAGCCTCGTACCAAGAGACCCAGTACTTC.

V is TRBV6-4 and J is TRBJ2-6, with D possibly being TRBD1 or TRBD2 (5 bases each). The germline V gene has CDR1 MRHNA and CDR2 SNTAGT. This CDR3 is 19 amino acids long. Trimming pared 9 bases from V and 1 base from J, leaving 25 bases between. The DNA of the CDR3 is TGTGCCAGGGGGCCCGGGGCAGATCAGAAGGAGTCTGGGGCCAACGTCCTGACTTTC. Translated: CARGPGADQKESGANVLTF.

This clone was seen only once. The chain recombines TRBV29-1 with TRBJ2-7; 7 bases are shared with TRBD1. With V trimmed by 3 bases and J by 1 base, 3 bases remained unmatched. Germline CDR1 reads SQVTM; CDR2 reads ANQGSEA. CDR3 size: 13 residues. This CDR3 reads CSVESTGSYEQYF. The CDR3, as DNA: TGCAGCGTTGAGTCGACAGGGTCCTACGAGCAGTACTTC.

This chain links TRBV9 with TRBJ2-1; 8 bases align to TRBD2. CDR1 is SGDLS, CDR2 YYNGEE, per germline. V lost 0 bases to trimming and J lost 6 bases; unmatched junction nucleotides: 11. There are 17 residues in the CDR3. The CDR3 DNA is TGTGCCAGCAGCGTAGTGGGCCAGGGACTAGTTGGCAATGAGCAGTTCTTC. Residues: CASSVVGQGLVGNEQFF.

The chain is built from TRBV27 and TRBJ2-5; 7 positions match TRBD2. CDR3 length: 13 residues. Germline CDR1 is MNHEY and CDR2 is SMNVEV (reference sequence). V lost 6 bases, J lost 1 base, and 2 bases stayed unmatched. CDR3 amino acids: CASRGEGQETQYF. CDR3 nucleotides: TGTGCCAGCAGGGGGGAGGGCCAAGAGACCCAGTACTTC.

This clone occurred once. The chain uses TRBV18 and TRBJ1-2, with D hard to call. Trimming took off 4 bases at V and 4 bases at J, with 16 bases between the two ends. Germline lookup yields CDR1 KGHSH and CDR2 LQKENI. CDR3 size: 15 residues. In DNA form, the CDR3 reads TGTGCCAGCTCACTTTCGCCCCGGGCCTCCTATGGCTACACCTTC. It specifies CASSLSPRASYGYTF.

By sample fraction, this clone is medium-sized. The same CDR3 also results from other DNA sequences found in this sample. The genes are TRBV28 and TRBJ2-7; 10 positions agree with TRBD2. Germline V lookup: CDR1 MDHEN, CDR2 SYDVKM. Unmatched junction bases numbered 1, after V lost 2 bases and J lost 3 bases. The CDR3 totals 14 residues. This CDR3 reads CASSLLAGVYEQYF. The CDR3 coding sequence is TGTGCCAGCAGTTTACTAGCGGGAGTCTACGAGCAGTACTTC.

The chain combines TRBV6-5 with TRBJ1-1; perhaps TRBD1 as D (5 bases). Germline CDR1 reads MNHEY; CDR2 reads SVGAGI. V was trimmed by 6 bases and J by 3 bases, leaving 11 bases between them. The CDR3 consists of 13 residues. CDR3 sequence reads: CASRRQFYTEAFF. CDR3 nucleotides: TGTGCCAGCAGGAGACAGTTTTACACTGAAGCTTTCTTT.

This chain links TRBV2 with TRBJ2-3; no reliable D call. This CDR3 is built from 10 residues. Germline CDR1 reads SNHLY; CDR2 reads FYNNEI. V was pared by 8 bases and J by 11 bases, with 11 bases between. The CDR3 DNA sequence: TGTGCCAGCGGTCTCCCGGAGCAGTATTTT. It is translated as CASGLPEQYF. Supplemented by reference TRBV2 and TRBJ2-3, the full variable domain reads EPEVTQTPSHQVTQMGQEVILRCVPISNHLYFYWYRQILGQKVEFLVSFYNNEISEKSEIFDDQFSVERPDGSNFTLKIRSTKLEDSAMYFCASGLPEQYFGPGTRLTVL.

The rearrangement joins TRBV28 to TRBJ2-7; TRBD2 matches 7 bases. The CDR3 is 12 amino acids. Germline CDR1 reads MDHEN; CDR2 reads SYDVKM. The J segment lost 4 bases and the V segment lost 3 bases, leaving 0 bases of the junction unmatched. The CDR3 protein is CASSLGGYEQYF. CDR3 DNA sequence: TGTGCCAGCAGTTTGGGGGGGTACGAGCAGTACTTC.

This chain connects TRBV7-9 to TRBJ1-6; no clear D. Deletions cut 5 bases from V and 8 bases from J, with 19 bases between. CDR3 length: 16 amino acids. From germline, CDR1 is SEHNR and CDR2 FQNEAQ (reference sequence). The CDR3 protein is CASSHGPTARDSPLHF. The CDR3 bases are TGTGCCAGCAGCCACGGACCGACCGCGCGGGATTCACCCCTCCACTTT.

The J gene is TRBJ2-1, the V gene TRBV27; D possibly matches TRBD1 or TRBD2 (5 bases each). Looked up from germline, CDR1 is MNHEY and CDR2 is SMNVEV (reference sequence). V lost 5 bases to trimming and J lost 1 base, with 15 bases between them. This CDR3 region has 16 residues. CDR3 in amino acids: CASSAGASRSYNEQFF. The CDR3 nucleotides are TGTGCCAGCAGTGCCGGGGCCTCTCGGTCCTACAATGAGCAGTTCTTC.

The genes are TRBV7-9 and TRBJ2-7; tentatively, D is TRBD1 (5 bases). The CDR3 extends over 14 amino acids. V was trimmed by 5 bases and J by 3 bases, leaving 14 bases between them. Per germline, CDR1 SEHNR and CDR2 FQNEAQ (reference sequence). CDR3 region: CASSRVGQGYEQYF. In DNA, the CDR3 is TGTGCCAGCAGCCGGGTGGGGCAGGGCTACGAGCAGTACTTC. Supplemented by reference TRBV7-9 and TRBJ2-7, the full variable domain reads DTGVSQNPRHKITKRGQNVTFRCDPISEHNRLYWYRQTLGQGPEFLTYFQNEAQLEKSRLLSDRFSAERPKGSFSTLEIQRTEQGDSAMYLCASSRVGQGYEQYFGPGTRLTVT.

The chain has TRBV30 and TRBJ1-5; D perhaps matches TRBD1 (5 bases). Germline CDR1 reads GTSNPN; CDR2 reads SVGIG (reference sequence). With 6 bases removed from V and 0 bases from J, the gap between germline ends came to 15 bases. The CDR3 totals 15 residues. DNA of the CDR3: TGTGCCTGCGGTCAGGGTGTCCATAGCAATCAGCCCCAGCATTTT. Its protein is CACGQGVHSNQPQHF.

The CDR3 sequence: CASSEGLAIGSYNEQFF. The CDR3 region has the DNA TGTGCCAGCAGCGAGGGGCTCGCGATAGGCTCCTACAATGAGCAGTTCTTC. The chain links TRBV9 to TRBJ2-1, with D perhaps TRBD1 (5 bases). Per germline, CDR1 SGDLS and CDR2 YYNGEE. Trimming left V 3 bases short and J 0 bases short, with 16 bases between. This CDR3 is built from 17 residues. Supplemented by reference TRBV9 and TRBJ2-1, the full variable domain reads DSGVTQTPKHLITATGQRVTLRCSPRSGDLSVYWYQQSLDQGLQFLIQYYNGEERAKGNILERFSAQQFPDLHSELNLSSLELGDSALYFCASSEGLAIGSYNEQFFGPGTRLTVL.

This chain links TRBV19 with TRBJ2-3; D perhaps matches TRBD1 (6 bases). The V gene's germline CDR1 is LNHDA and CDR2 SQIVND (reference sequence). This CDR3 spans 13 amino acids. V was pared by 6 bases and J by 6 bases, with 13 bases between. In DNA, the CDR3 is TGTGCCAGTAGCATTAGCCAGGGGGATACGCAGTATTTT. It yields the protein CASSISQGDTQYF.

The chain carries TRBV11-2 and TRBJ2-7; 7 bases are shared with TRBD2. CDR1 is SGHAT and CDR2 is FQNNGV in the germline V gene. J gave up 2 bases and V 1 base, and 2 bases lay outside the gene matches. The CDR3 contains 14 residues. CDR3 amino acids: CASSLARGAYEQYF. In nucleotides, the CDR3 is TGTGCCAGCAGCTTAGCCCGGGGGGCCTACGAGCAGTACTTC.

The rearrangement links TRBV9 to TRBJ2-5; 8 positions match TRBD2. Germline values: CDR1 SGDLS, CDR2 YYNGEE. The CDR3 is 15 residues long. Germline trimming cut 0 bases from V and 2 bases from J; bases unmatched to any gene: 3. The CDR3 loop is CASSVAGGAQETQYF. For the CDR3, the DNA is TGTGCCAGCAGCGTAGCGGGGGGGGCACAAGAGACCCAGTACTTC.

The table lists this clone with a count of one. The rearrangement links TRBV7-9 to TRBJ2-3; the match to TRBD2 covers 8 bases. V lost 3 bases and J lost 2; bases outside the gene matches: 13. The CDR3 covers 18 residues. Looked up from germline, CDR1 is SEHNR and CDR2 is FQNEAQ (reference sequence). CDR3 loop: CASSFAILTSEHTDTQYF. The CDR3 DNA reads TGTGCCAGCAGCTTCGCCATCCTGACTAGCGAACACACAGATACGCAGTATTTT. The full variable domain, completed using reference TRBV7-9 and TRBJ2-3, is DTGVSQNPRHKITKRGQNVTFRCDPISEHNRLYWYRQTLGQGPEFLTYFQNEAQLEKSRLLSDRFSAERPKGSFSTLEIQRTEQGDSAMYLCASSFAILTSEHTDTQYFGPGTRLTVL.

This rearrangement joins TRBV2 to TRBJ1-6; D is perhaps TRBD1 (5 bases). V lost 3 bases to trimming and J lost 7 bases, with 7 bases between them. The germline V gene has CDR1 SNHLY and CDR2 FYNNEI. The CDR3 runs to 13 residues. For the CDR3, the DNA is TGTGCCAGCAGTGACGGGGGGAATTCACCCCTCCACTTT. Its protein product is CASSDGGNSPLHF.

V and J are TRBV27 and TRBJ2-7; D perhaps matches TRBD2 (6 bases). In germline, CDR1 is MNHEY, CDR2 SMNVEV (reference sequence). The CDR3 has 16 residues. Trimming stripped 2 bases from V and 2 bases from J, with 16 bases between. In DNA, the CDR3 is TGTGCCAGCAGTTTAGGCGACTCTAGCGTCGCCTACGAGCAGTACTTC. It encodes CASSLGDSSVAYEQYF.

The chain employs TRBV5-4 and TRBJ1-4, with 7 positions matching TRBD1. The germline CDR1 and CDR2 sequences are SGHNT and YYREEE (reference sequence). This CDR3 region has 14 residues. V lost 4 bases and J lost 5; bases outside the gene matches: 5. CDR3: CASSRDSLNEKLFF. CDR3 nucleotide sequence: TGTGCCAGCAGCAGGGACAGCCTAAATGAAAAACTGTTTTTT.

The rearrangement joins TRBV7-6 to TRBJ2-3; TRBD2 agrees at 11 bases. Trimming removed 1 base from V and 2 bases from J; junction bases left unmatched: 2. Germline CDR1 reads SGHVS; CDR2 reads FNYEAQ. CDR3 length: 16 residues. The CDR3 protein is CASSLGLAGTTDTQYF. CDR3 bases: TGTGCCAGCAGCTTAGGACTAGCGGGGACCACAGATACGCAGTATTTT.

The chain joins TRBV9 to TRBJ1-2, with 8 positions matching TRBD1. Unmatched junction bases numbered 10, after V lost 4 bases and J lost 8 bases. The CDR3 has 14 amino acids. CDR1 and CDR2 from the germline V gene are SGDLS and YYNGEE. The CDR3 sequence is CASSPGQGGLGYTF. CDR3 coding DNA: TGTGCCAGCAGCCCCGGACAGGGAGGCCTGGGCTACACCTTC.